Listed below are T cell receptor beta chains from one sample, sequenced in a study of shared clonotypes between healthy human individuals. The method was immunoSEQ multiplex PCR; TCRdb's version includes in-frame clones alone and lacks a portion of them. The sample consists of approximately 980,000 clones, more than 75% of them appearing once. The sample comprised memory CD4+ T cells sorted from blood. The receptors were sampled from a young man in good health. Each CDR3 is given with its conserved first and last residue. D genes are given only for firm matches. The listing skips clone size in some rows; elsewhere it reads once, few, many or a size class.

abundance: -; v_gene: TRBV6-5; j_gene: TRBJ2-3; len: 13; d_gene: -; CDR3aa: CASRSTFTDTQYF; CDR3nt: TGTGCCAGCAGGTCTACCTTTACAGATACGCAGTATTTT
abundance: once; v_gene: TRBV6-5; j_gene: TRBJ1-4; len: 13; d_gene: -; CDR3aa: CASSYWGNEKLFF; CDR3nt: TGTGCCAGCAGTTACTGGGGCAATGAAAAACTGTTTTTT
abundance: once; v_gene: TRBV19; j_gene: TRBJ2-4; len: 16; d_gene: -; CDR3aa: CASTSTGSGVKNIQYF; CDR3nt: TGTGCCAGTACCTCAACAGGGAGTGGAGTCAAAAACATTCAGTACTTC
abundance: -; v_gene: TRBV6-7; j_gene: TRBJ2-3; len: 13; d_gene: -; CDR3aa: CARITRGTDTQYF; CDR3nt: TGTGCCAGGATCACTAGGGGGACAGATACGCAGTATTTT
abundance: -; v_gene: TRBV9; j_gene: TRBJ2-1; len: 15; d_gene: TRBD2; CDR3aa: CASSVGLAGSHEQFF; CDR3nt: TGTGCCAGCAGCGTAGGGCTAGCGGGGTCCCATGAGCAGTTCTTC
abundance: -; v_gene: TRBV11-2; j_gene: TRBJ1-1; len: 13; d_gene: -; CDR3aa: CASSLEDGVAAFF; CDR3nt: TGTGCCAGCAGCTTAGAGGATGGGGTGGCAGCTTTCTTT
abundance: -; v_gene: TRBV30; j_gene: TRBJ2-6; len: 15; d_gene: -; CDR3aa: CAWSTGASGANVLTF; CDR3nt: TGTGCCTGGAGTACGGGGGCCTCTGGGGCCAACGTCCTGACTTTC
abundance: -; v_gene: TRBV5-1; j_gene: TRBJ1-1; len: 16; d_gene: -; CDR3aa: CASRAVRDIPNTEAFF; CDR3nt: TGCGCCAGCAGAGCCGTTCGGGACATCCCGAACACTGAAGCTTTCTTT
abundance: -; v_gene: TRBV7-6; j_gene: TRBJ2-1; len: 15; d_gene: TRBD1; CDR3aa: CASRLTGGTYNEQFF; CDR3nt: TGTGCCAGCAGGCTCACAGGGGGAACCTACAATGAGCAGTTCTTC
abundance: -; v_gene: TRBV7-9; j_gene: TRBJ1-2; len: 15; d_gene: -; CDR3aa: CASSRGQEAGYGYTF; CDR3nt: TGTGCCAGCAGCCGAGGGCAGGAAGCTGGCTATGGCTACACCTTC
abundance: -; v_gene: TRBV7-2; j_gene: TRBJ2-5; len: 14; d_gene: TRBD1; CDR3aa: CASSSGQGQETQYF; CDR3nt: TGTGCCAGCAGCTCAGGACAGGGCCAAGAGACCCAGTACTTC
abundance: -; v_gene: TRBV5-4; j_gene: TRBJ2-5; len: 14; d_gene: -; CDR3aa: CASSLVQHQETQYF; CDR3nt: TGTGCCAGCAGCTTGGTTCAGCACCAAGAGACCCAGTACTTC
abundance: -; v_gene: TRBV28; j_gene: TRBJ1-4; len: 15; d_gene: -; CDR3aa: CASSSPPGKNEKLFF; CDR3nt: TGTGCCAGCAGCTCCCCCCCAGGGAAGAATGAAAAACTGTTTTTT
abundance: -; v_gene: TRBV7-2; j_gene: TRBJ2-7; len: 13; d_gene: -; CDR3aa: CASSKEGFREQYF; CDR3nt: TGTGCCAGCAGCAAAGAGGGTTTCCGCGAGCAGTACTTC
abundance: -; v_gene: TRBV7-9; j_gene: TRBJ2-3; len: 13; d_gene: -; CDR3aa: CASSSLASDTQYF; CDR3nt: TGTGCCAGCAGCTCCCTAGCGTCAGATACGCAGTATTTT
abundance: once; v_gene: TRBV20-1; j_gene: TRBJ1-2; len: 11; d_gene: -; CDR3aa: CSARVKAGYTF; CDR3nt: TGCAGTGCTAGAGTGAAGGCGGGTTACACCTTC
abundance: -; v_gene: TRBV7-2; j_gene: TRBJ1-3; len: 15; d_gene: TRBD1; CDR3aa: CASSLGQETGNTIYF; CDR3nt: TGTGCCAGCAGCCTTGGACAGGAGACTGGAAACACCATATATTTT
abundance: -; v_gene: TRBV5-1; j_gene: TRBJ1-1; len: 16; d_gene: TRBD1; CDR3aa: CASSFAAGTVNTEAFF; CDR3nt: TGCGCCAGCAGCTTTGCAGCCGGGACAGTGAACACTGAAGCTTTCTTT
abundance: -; v_gene: TRBV5-1; j_gene: TRBJ2-1; len: 15; d_gene: -; CDR3aa: CASSPGLHNRNEQFF; CDR3nt: TGCGCCAGCAGCCCGGGACTCCATAATCGGAATGAGCAGTTCTTC
abundance: -; v_gene: TRBV7-2; j_gene: TRBJ1-6; len: 14; d_gene: -; CDR3aa: CASSLVGQNSPLHF; CDR3nt: TGTGCCAGCAGCTTAGTCGGACAGAATTCACCCCTCCACTTT
abundance: -; v_gene: TRBV18; j_gene: TRBJ2-2; len: 12; d_gene: -; CDR3aa: CASSPGTGELFF; CDR3nt: TGTGCCAGCTCACCAGGCACCGGGGAGCTGTTTTTT
abundance: few; v_gene: TRBV19; j_gene: TRBJ2-7; len: 13; d_gene: -; CDR3aa: CASSIDLSYEQYF; CDR3nt: TGTGCCAGTAGTATAGATCTCTCCTACGAGCAGTACTTC
abundance: few; v_gene: TRBV30; j_gene: TRBJ1-2; len: 13; d_gene: -; CDR3aa: CAWSVVSDYGYTF; CDR3nt: TGTGCCTGGAGCGTAGTATCAGACTATGGCTACACCTTC
abundance: -; v_gene: TRBV4-2; j_gene: TRBJ1-2; len: 16; d_gene: TRBD1; CDR3aa: CASSQGDRGTAYGYTF; CDR3nt: TGTGCCAGCAGCCAAGGCGACAGGGGGACGGCCTATGGCTACACCTTC
abundance: -; v_gene: TRBV5-1; j_gene: TRBJ2-3; len: 17; d_gene: -; CDR3aa: CASSFQETALKTDTQYF; CDR3nt: TGCGCCAGCAGCTTCCAGGAGACGGCCCTTAAGACAGATACGCAGTATTTT
abundance: -; v_gene: TRBV10-3; j_gene: TRBJ2-7; len: 14; d_gene: TRBD2; CDR3aa: CAIGGGLAGNEQYF; CDR3nt: TGTGCCATCGGGGGCGGCCTAGCGGGAAATGAGCAGTACTTC